This T cell receptor (beta chain) was observed in a study of shared clonotypes between healthy human individuals. The method was immunoSEQ multiplex PCR; TCRdb's version includes in-frame clones alone and lacks a portion of them. The profile shows about 2.2 million clones, around 95% of them singletons. The CDR3 is 18 amino acids. The germline CDR1 and CDR2 sequences are SGHTA and FQGTGA. V dropped 3 bases and J dropped 0 bases, with 15 bases sitting between them. Naive CD8 isolation took CD45RO-negative cells positively selected for CCR7 and excluded terminally differentiated effector memory CD45RA+ cells.

The sample was naive CD8+ T cells from PBMCs. The V and J genes are TRBV7-3 and TRBJ2-6; D gene unclear. The clonotype comes from a man aged 18 to 30 in good health. Some clones in this sample may be carry-over from other donors' samples. As DNA, the CDR3 is TGTGCCAGCAGCTTTCCCGATTCAGAAAGCTCTGGGGCCAACGTCCTGACTTTC. Translated, it gives CASSFPDSESSGANVLTF.